This TCR beta chain was retrieved from a study of blood T cells in healthy people across ages. Between the trimmed V and J ends, which lost 4 bases and 3 bases, there was a span of 20 bases. CDR3 length: 16 amino acids. Germline assignment: CDR1 SGHRS and CDR2 YFSETQ. Primers used in a second PCR of about 6 to 11 cycles were a sample-barcoded 5' primer and a J-beta primer mix. MiXCR, applied by TCRdb to the 5' RACE reads, yields one record per CDR3 protein. Here the sample spans around 990,000 distinct CDR3 sequences, under 30% being singletons. The sample also formed part of further work on T cells of mothers and their children.

The sequence came from a girl aged 2-10 years in good health. Material for sequencing was blood. This chain joins TRBV5-1 and TRBJ2-7; D gene unclear. CDR3 in amino acids: CASSLAIGSFNYEQYF. DNA of the CDR3: TGCGCCAGCAGCCTTGCAATCGGCAGCTTCAACTACGAGCAGTACTTC.